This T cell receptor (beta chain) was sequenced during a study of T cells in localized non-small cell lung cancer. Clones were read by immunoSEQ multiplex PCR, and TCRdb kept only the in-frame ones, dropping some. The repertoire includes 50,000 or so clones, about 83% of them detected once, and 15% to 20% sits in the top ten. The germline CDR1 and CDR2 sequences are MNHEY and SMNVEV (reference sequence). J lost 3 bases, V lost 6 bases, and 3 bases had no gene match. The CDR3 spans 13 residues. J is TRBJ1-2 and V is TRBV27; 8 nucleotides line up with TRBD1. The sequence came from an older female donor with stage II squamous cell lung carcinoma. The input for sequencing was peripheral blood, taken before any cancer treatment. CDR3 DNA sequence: TGTGCCAGCAGGACAGGGGCCCACTATGGCTACACCTTC. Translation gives CASRTGAHYGYTF.